Listed below are T cell receptor beta chains from one sample, sequenced in a study of control samples from healthy donors and cancer patients. Only in-frame clones appear in the TCRdb table, and some are missing; sequencing was by immunoSEQ multiplex PCR. Of 150,000 to 200,000 clones listed, 70% to 90% are singletons. Specimen: blood. These receptors were obtained from a man younger than 35 in good health. Each CDR3 is given with its conserved first and last residue. Each record gives: CDR3 protein, V gene, J gene.

CASSLGGAGTDTQYF	TRBV5-6	TRBJ2-3
CSVEDRFYGYTF	TRBV29-1	TRBJ1-2
CASTLYDSGNTIYF	TRBV19	TRBJ1-3
CASSLIGPGAYEQYF	TRBV7-8	TRBJ2-7
CASSLFPDRVSTEAFF	TRBV5-1	TRBJ1-1
CASRGRGPLVDGYTF	TRBV27	TRBJ1-2
CASSLGTNYGYTF	TRBV7-2	TRBJ1-2
CASSQGQYNSPLHF	TRBV4-3	TRBJ1-6
CASSLTGGHSQETQYF	TRBV27	TRBJ2-5
CASSVALGAGEQYF	TRBV5-1	TRBJ2-7
CASSYSGGAQPQHF	TRBV6-5	TRBJ1-5
CASSWDRGWNQPQHF	TRBV5-8	TRBJ1-5
CASSAPLAGGTDTQYF	TRBV9	TRBJ2-3
CASSRQGQGPLHF	TRBV28	TRBJ1-6
CASKRGGSTDTQYF	TRBV6-5	TRBJ2-3
CASSLISDSLIVGGYTF	TRBV7-2	TRBJ1-2
CASSFGTGDTQYF	TRBV7-9	TRBJ2-3
CASSYRRGLSEQYF	TRBV6-5	TRBJ2-7
CASSQGSTGDTEAFF	TRBV3-1/TRBV3-2	TRBJ1-1
CSARGPETQYF	TRBV20-1	TRBJ2-5
CASRSTGGGQPQHF	TRBV6-5	TRBJ1-5
CASSVRLYEQYF	TRBV11-2	TRBJ2-7
CASSLLTGIAGELFF	TRBV7-9	TRBJ2-2
CATSDRGPSYEQYF	TRBV24-1	TRBJ2-7
CASSSPYGQGAKNIQYF	TRBV28	TRBJ2-4
CASTLDRNQPQHF	TRBV28	TRBJ1-5
CASSSRGGRGYEQYF	TRBV5-4	TRBJ2-7
CASNYGEGLNTEAFF	TRBV19	TRBJ1-1